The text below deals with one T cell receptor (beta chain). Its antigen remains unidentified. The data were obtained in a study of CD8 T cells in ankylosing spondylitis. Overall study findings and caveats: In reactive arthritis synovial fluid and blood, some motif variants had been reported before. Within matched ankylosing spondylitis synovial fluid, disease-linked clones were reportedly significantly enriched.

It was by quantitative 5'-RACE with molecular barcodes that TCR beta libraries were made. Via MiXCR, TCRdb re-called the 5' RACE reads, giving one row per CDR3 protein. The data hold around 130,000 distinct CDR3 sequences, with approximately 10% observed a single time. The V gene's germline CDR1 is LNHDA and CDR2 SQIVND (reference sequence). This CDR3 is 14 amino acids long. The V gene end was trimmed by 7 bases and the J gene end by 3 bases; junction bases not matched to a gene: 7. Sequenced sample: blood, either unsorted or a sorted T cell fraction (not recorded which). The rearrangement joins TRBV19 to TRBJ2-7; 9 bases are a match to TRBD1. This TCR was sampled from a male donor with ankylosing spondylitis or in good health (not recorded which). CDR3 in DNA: TGTGCCAGTACCGGGACAGGGTCCCTCTACGAGCAGTACTTC. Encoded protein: CASTGTGSLYEQYF.